Listed here is a single T cell receptor beta chain. Germline assignment: CDR1 LNHNV and CDR2 YYDKDF (reference sequence). V was clipped by 4 bases and J by 0 bases; unmatched bases: 2. The length of the CDR3 is 15 residues. The data were taken from a study of T cell changes during pregnancy in multiple sclerosis. Sequencing was performed with immunoSEQ multiplex PCR; in TCRdb, only in-frame clones are kept and a portion is missing. This sample has about 120,000 clones, with approximately 94% found just once. V usage is TRBV15 and J usage is TRBJ1-4, with 7 nucleotides matching TRBD1. The source was peripheral blood, collected before pregnancy. The sequence was collected from a female donor with multiple sclerosis, enrolled in a pregnancy study. In nucleotides, the CDR3 is TGTGCCACCAGCAACAGGGGTTCAACTAATGAAAAACTGTTTTTT. Translation: CATSNRGSTNEKLFF.